Shown below are 18 T cell receptor beta chains from a single sample sequenced in a study of OX40 agonist ivuxolimab in advanced cancers. Sequencing used immunoSEQ multiplex PCR; TCRdb keeps in-frame clones, though not all of them. The sample holds 65,000 to 90,000 clones, about four fifths seen once. The sample consisted of CD4+ or CD8+ T cells sorted from blood, taken in a trial of the OX40 agonist ivuxolimab. Receptors were obtained from an adult with an advanced solid tumor such as melanoma, head and neck, liver or kidney cancer.

The J gene is TRBJ1-1, the V gene TRBV7-9; D is unresolved. The CDR3 consists of 12 residues. Trimming shortened V by 3 bases and J by 0 bases, and 2 bases separated the two germline ends. Per germline, CDR1 SEHNR and CDR2 FQNEAQ (reference sequence). This CDR3 reads CASSLMNTEAFF. As DNA, the CDR3 is TGTGCCAGCAGCTTGATGAACACTGAAGCTTTCTTT.

This clone is a singleton in its sample. The junction differs from germline at one of its ends, possibly a read error. The chain has TRBV5-1 and TRBJ2-5; TRBD1 agrees at 12 bases. CDR1 and CDR2 from the germline V gene are SGHRS and YFSETQ. The CDR3 extends over 15 amino acids. As DNA, the CDR3 is TGTGCCAGCAGCTTGGGACAGGGGGCCCAAGAGACCCAGTACTTC. Its translation: CASSLGQGAQETQYF.

The chain has TRBV5-1 and TRBJ1-5, with 8 bases aligning to TRBD1. Germline values: CDR1 SGHRS, CDR2 YFSETQ. CDR3 length equals 15 residues. The J segment lost 6 bases and the V segment lost 4 bases, leaving 9 bases of the junction unmatched. In DNA, the CDR3 is TGCGCCAGCAGCAAAAACACAGGGGGGAGTCAGCCCCAGCATTTT. As protein: CASSKNTGGSQPQHF.

CDR3 nucleotide sequence: TGTGCCACCAGCAGAGACCCGCCGGGGGGTTCATCCTACGAGCAGTACGTC. This encodes CATSRDPPGGSSYEQYV. The chain combines TRBV15 with TRBJ2-7; 7 positions match TRBD2. The CDR3 spans 17 residues. The germline V gene encodes CDR1 LNHNV and CDR2 YYDKDF (reference sequence). With 0 bases clipped from V and 1 base from J, the junction kept 9 bases outside the gene matches.

This clone was counted a single time. The gene calls are TRBV6-1 and TRBJ2-5; D may be TRBD1 or TRBD2 (5 bases each). V lost 1 base to trimming and J lost 0 bases, with 6 bases between them. Germline CDR1 reads MNHNS; CDR2 reads SASEGT. This CDR3 contains 14 residues. CDR3 region: CASSEGGYQETQYF. CDR3 nucleotides: TGTGCCAGCAGTGAAGGGGGGTACCAAGAGACCCAGTACTTC.

The J gene is TRBJ1-2, the V gene TRBV28; 9 nucleotides line up with TRBD1. The CDR3 covers 14 residues. The germline V gene encodes CDR1 MDHEN and CDR2 SYDVKM. The V gene end was trimmed by 4 bases and the J gene end by 4 bases; junction bases not matched to a gene: 4. CDR3 nucleotides: TGTGCCAGCAGTTCCCCACAGGGGGCCTATGGCTACACCTTC. Its protein product is CASSSPQGAYGYTF.

The rearrangement uses TRBV5-1 and TRBJ1-3; a weak D match, TRBD1 (5 bases). Germline V lookup: CDR1 SGHRS, CDR2 YFSETQ. V was pared by 4 bases and J by 4 bases, with 18 bases between. The CDR3 is 16 amino acids. The CDR3 reads CASSMGRTALGNTIYF. The CDR3 DNA sequence: TGCGCCAGCAGCATGGGGCGGACGGCTTTGGGAAACACCATATATTTT.

This chain uses TRBV5-8 with TRBJ1-1; possibly TRBD1 for D (5 bases). Germline loops: CDR1 SGHTS, CDR2 YDEGEE. With 5 bases removed from V and 0 bases from J, the gap between germline ends came to 23 bases. The CDR3 runs to 18 residues. The CDR3 DNA follows: TGTGCCAGCAGTTTTATTATCGGGACCGCGCTAATGAACACTGAAGCTTTCTTT. Its protein product is CASSFIIGTALMNTEAFF.

The chain has TRBV6-5 and TRBJ2-6; D ambiguous. The CDR3 loop spans 13 amino acids. CDR1 is MNHEY and CDR2 is SVGAGI in the germline V gene. V was clipped by 7 bases and J by 0 bases, with 4 bases between them. The CDR3: CASMRSGANVLTF. Here the CDR3 DNA reads TGTGCCAGCATGCGCTCTGGGGCCAACGTCCTGACTTTC.

This clone was seen a single time. The CDR3 reads CASLFKAGVKTQYF. The CDR3 DNA is TGTGCCAGCCTTTTCAAGGCAGGGGTAAAGACCCAGTACTTC. The chain uses TRBV2 and TRBJ2-5, with D perhaps matching TRBD1 (6 bases). Trimming took off 8 bases at V and 6 bases at J, with 19 bases between the two ends. The CDR3 runs to 14 residues. The V gene's germline CDR1 is SNHLY and CDR2 FYNNEI. The full variable domain, with the rest looked up from reference TRBV2 and TRBJ2-5, is EPEVTQTPSHQVTQMGQEVILRCVPISNHLYFYWYRQILGQKVEFLVSFYNNEISEKSEIFDDQFSVERPDGSNFTLKIRSTKLEDSAMYFCASLFKAGVKTQYFGPGTRLLVL.

This clone was observed a single time. This CDR3 is also generated by other DNA sequences in the sample. The genes are TRBV28 and TRBJ1-5; D possibly corresponds to TRBD1 (5 bases). CDR1 and CDR2 (germline): MDHEN, SYDVKM. The CDR3 sequence is 19 residues long. With 5 bases removed from V and 0 bases from J, the gap between germline ends came to 23 bases. The chain's CDR3 is CASSPPMGRSGYSNQPQHF. The CDR3 nucleotides are TGTGCCAGCAGTCCCCCTATGGGGCGGAGTGGGTATAGCAATCAGCCCCAGCATTTT.

This clone has a single count. The chain couples TRBV18 to TRBJ1-5; 9 bases agree with TRBD1. The length of the CDR3 is 16 residues. The V gene's germline CDR1 is KGHSH and CDR2 LQKENI. V gave up 4 bases and J gave up 4 bases; unmatched junction bases: 8. The CDR3 is CASSLTGGQGNQPQHF. DNA for the CDR3: TGTGCCAGCTCACTCACCGGGGGACAGGGAAATCAGCCCCAGCATTTT.

The rearrangement links TRBV5-1 to TRBJ1-5, with unresolved D. Deletions cut 4 bases from V and 4 bases from J, with 12 bases between. CDR1 and CDR2 (germline): SGHRS, YFSETQ. The CDR3 totals 14 residues. CDR3 protein: CASSPDGGNQPQHF. The CDR3 coding sequence is TGCGCCAGCAGCCCGGATGGCGGAAATCAGCCCCAGCATTTT.

The DNA for the CDR3 is TGTGCCAGCAGCTTCATCAAGACAGGGGGAACGACTAAGACCCAGTACTTC. Protein product: CASSFIKTGGTTKTQYF. The chain carries TRBV7-9 and TRBJ2-5, with 9 positions matching TRBD1. The CDR3 loop spans 17 amino acids. Germline assignment: CDR1 SEHNR and CDR2 FQNEAQ (reference sequence). V trimming: 3 bases; J trimming: 6 bases; junction bases outside the gene matches: 14.

The chain couples TRBV29-1 to TRBJ2-1, with TRBD2 matching over 7 bases. CDR3 length: 13 residues. V lost 5 bases to trimming and J lost 2 bases; unmatched junction nucleotides: 3. Germline loops: CDR1 SQVTM, CDR2 ANQGSEA. CDR3 sequence: CSVLGGAYNEQFF. The CDR3 DNA is TGCAGCGTTTTGGGGGGGGCCTACAATGAGCAGTTCTTC.

This clone appeared a single time. The chain couples TRBV7-9 to TRBJ2-3; D call uncertain. The CDR3 consists of 15 residues. V was shortened by 7 bases and J by 0 bases, with 14 bases between the two germline ends. Germline CDR1 reads SEHNR; CDR2 reads FQNEAQ (reference sequence). CDR3 in amino acids: CASTPLAVSTDTQYF. The CDR3, as DNA: TGTGCCAGCACCCCTTTGGCGGTCAGCACAGATACGCAGTATTTT. Variable domain in full (rest from reference TRBV7-9 and TRBJ2-3): DTGVSQNPRHKITKRGQNVTFRCDPISEHNRLYWYRQTLGQGPEFLTYFQNEAQLEKSRLLSDRFSAERPKGSFSTLEIQRTEQGDSAMYLCASTPLAVSTDTQYFGPGTRLTVL.

The chain combines TRBV5-1 with TRBJ2-3; unclear D gene. CDR1 is SGHRS, CDR2 YFSETQ, per germline. This CDR3 comprises 13 residues. V was shortened by 1 base and J by 0 bases, with 3 bases between the two germline ends. DNA of the CDR3: TGCGCCAGCAGCTTGTTAAGCACAGATACGCAGTATTTT. Its translation: CASSLLSTDTQYF.

The gene calls are TRBV11-2 and TRBJ1-2, with TRBD1 as a possible D gene (5 bases). V was clipped by 0 bases and J by 5 bases, with 10 bases between them. Per germline, CDR1 SGHAT and CDR2 FQNNGV. This CDR3 region has 14 residues. The CDR3 loop is CASSLDQGAYGYTF. CDR3 DNA: TGTGCCAGCAGCTTAGATCAGGGTGCTTATGGCTACACCTTC.